The clone carrying this T cell receptor (beta chain) was counted a few times. These data belong to a study of blood T cell repertoires in COVID-19. About the research overall: PBMCs, B-cell-depleted T cells, or T cells were the source of the cDNA or gDNA that made up the material.

This CDR3 is 14 amino acids long. The germline V gene encodes CDR1 DFQATT and CDR2 SNEGSKA (reference sequence). V lost 3 bases, J lost 5 bases, and 16 bases lay in between. Per the original data handling: Scientists estimated how many nucleated cells there were by amplifying reference gene primers. Sequencing was performed with immunoSEQ multiplex PCR; in TCRdb, only in-frame clones are kept and a portion is missing. V and J calls plus clone size are reproduced from that table; the DNA served to infer D and trimming. Among roughly 230,000 clones listed, 80% to 90% were seen once. This sequence originates from a man between 40 and 49 years old with active or convalescent COVID-19. The chain employs TRBV20-1 and TRBJ1-2, with D possibly TRBD1 on 6 matching bases. Source material: peripheral blood. In nucleotides, the CDR3 is TGCAGTGCTAGTACCTCGACAGGAGCATATGGCTACACCTTC. Its translation: CSASTSTGAYGYTF.